Reported below is one T cell receptor (beta chain). Its antigen is unknown. The CDR3 sequence is 16 residues long. Germline loops: CDR1 MDHEN, CDR2 SYDVKM. Trimming took off 6 bases at V and 0 bases at J, with 15 bases between the two ends. The data originate from a study of blood T cells in healthy people across ages. Regarding the study as a whole: Naive CD4+ cells and diversity were both higher in long-lived donors than in aged donors.

A sample-barcoded 5' primer and a J-beta primer mix were used in a second PCR of roughly 7 to 12 cycles. Each CDR3 protein is one row after TCRdb ran MiXCR on the 5' RACE reads. The table has about 640,000 distinct CDR3 sequences, roughly three fifths seen once. The sequence was collected from a man aged 55 to 70 in good health. This rearrangement joins TRBV28 to TRBJ2-4; D gene unclear. The material sequenced was blood. DNA of the CDR3: TGTGCCAGCAGCTCGGCAGTCTTACTAGCCAAAAACATTCAGTACTTC. This sequence encodes CASSSAVLLAKNIQYF.